What follows describes a single T cell receptor (beta chain). The data are from a study of control samples from healthy donors and cancer patients. Assay: immunoSEQ multiplex PCR; the TCRdb copy retains only in-frame clones and omits some. Of around 130,000 clones listed, 89% were seen once; the top ten hold 40%. V was cut by 4 bases and J by 1 base, with 4 bases left in between. This CDR3 spans 13 amino acids. Germline V lookup: CDR1 SNHLY, CDR2 FYNNEI. V gene TRBV2 combines with J gene TRBJ1-4; D is unclear. The TCR originated in a middle-aged man in good health. The source material was blood. The CDR3: CASSGETNEKLFF. The CDR3 region has the DNA TGTGCCAGCAGTGGGGAAACTAATGAAAAACTGTTTTTT.